Below, 18 T cell receptor beta chains from the same sample are listed, as sequenced in a study of cytomegalovirus exposure and HLA in healthy donors. Primers: 60 Vbeta forward and 13 Jbeta reverse. The method was immunoSEQ multiplex PCR; TCRdb's version includes in-frame clones alone and lacks a portion of them. The repertoire consists of 150,000 to 200,000 clones, with 85% occurring once and the leading ten covering about 2.5%. Input material: PBMCs. The receptors derive from a man aged 25 to 40 in good health and CMV-seropositive.

The chain uses TRBV5-1 and TRBJ2-3, with 8 bases that match TRBD2. The CDR3 has 17 residues. V trimming: 5 bases; J trimming: 0 bases; junction bases outside the gene matches: 11. From germline, CDR1 is SGHRS and CDR2 YFSETQ. The CDR3 nucleotides read TGCGCCAGCAGAAGCGGGAGTAGGGGATTTAGCACAGATACGCAGTATTTT. This codes for CASRSGSRGFSTDTQYF.

The chain uses TRBV27 and TRBJ2-7; 8 bases line up with TRBD1. Germline CDR1 MNHEY, CDR2 SMNVEV (reference sequence). This CDR3 comprises 12 residues. J gave up 7 bases and V 2 bases, and 1 base lay outside the gene matches. The CDR3 loop reads CASSLRTGEQYF. CDR3 DNA: TGTGCCAGCAGTTTAAGGACAGGGGAGCAGTACTTC.

In the case of this clone: One end of the junction is discordant with germline, which a read error may explain. The chain recombines TRBV9 with TRBJ2-5; maybe TRBD2 (5 bases). The CDR3 totals 13 residues. Germline CDR1 is SGDLS and CDR2 is YYNGEE. The CDR3 is CAGSVGGGETQYF. CDR3 DNA: TGTGCCGGCAGCGTAGGAGGCGGGGAGACCCAGTACTTC.

This clone has just a few counts. CDR3 DNA: TGTGCCAGCAGCTTTGGGGACACTCCCTACGAGCAGTACTTC. This translates into CASSFGDTPYEQYF. The rearrangement joins TRBV7-9 to TRBJ2-7; TRBD1 might be the D (6 bases). From germline, CDR1 is SEHNR and CDR2 FQNEAQ (reference sequence). V shed 3 bases and J shed 2 bases, with 11 bases lying between them. The CDR3 is made up of 14 amino acids. The whole variable domain, filled in from reference TRBV7-9 and TRBJ2-7, reads DTGVSQNPRHKITKRGQNVTFRCDPISEHNRLYWYRQTLGQGPEFLTYFQNEAQLEKSRLLSDRFSAERPKGSFSTLEIQRTEQGDSAMYLCASSFGDTPYEQYFGPGTRLTVT.

This chain connects TRBV7-6 to TRBJ2-7; 9 bases are shared with TRBD1. With V trimmed by 5 bases and J by 2 bases, 4 bases remained unmatched. This CDR3 comprises 14 residues. Per the germline V gene, CDR1 is SGHVS and CDR2 is FNYEAQ. CDR3 nucleotides: TGTGCCAGCAGCCACAGGGGGCTCACCTACGAGCAGTACTTC. It yields the protein CASSHRGLTYEQYF. Drawing the rest from reference TRBV7-6 and TRBJ2-7, the complete variable domain is GAGVSQSPRYKVTKRGQDVALRCDPISGHVSLYWYRQALGQGPEFLTYFNYEAQQDKSGLPNDRFSAERPEGSISTLTIQRTEQRDSAMYRCASSHRGLTYEQYFGPGTRLTVT.

The chain carries TRBV6-5 and TRBJ1-1; no reliable D call. Germline V CDR1 and CDR2: MNHEY, SVGAGI. V was shortened by 8 bases and J by 0 bases, with 10 bases between the two germline ends. This CDR3 has 13 amino acids. This chain's CDR3 is CASARELNTEAFF. As DNA, the CDR3 is TGTGCCAGCGCCCGGGAACTGAACACTGAAGCTTTCTTT.

The chain employs TRBV29-1 and TRBJ2-1; 8 nucleotides match TRBD2. There are 12 residues in the CDR3. The germline V gene encodes CDR1 SQVTM and CDR2 ANQGSEA. V trimming: 4 bases; J trimming: 10 bases; junction bases outside the gene matches: 6. CDR3 sequence reads: CSVGGLGVEQFF. In DNA, the CDR3 is TGCAGCGTTGGGGGACTAGGGGTCGAGCAGTTCTTC.

This chain uses TRBV15 with TRBJ1-5, with 7 bases that match TRBD1. CDR3 length: 15 residues. Looked up from germline, CDR1 is LNHNV and CDR2 is YYDKDF (reference sequence). J was trimmed by 5 bases and V by 0 bases; bases with no gene match: 4. The CDR3 region has the DNA TGTGCCACCAGCAGAGACCGACAGGGCGATCAGCCCCAGCATTTT. The encoded protein is CATSRDRQGDQPQHF. The full variable domain, completed using reference TRBV15 and TRBJ1-5, is DAMVIQNPRYQVTQFGKPVTLSCSQTLNHNVMYWYQQKSSQAPKLLFHYYDKDFNNEADTPDNFQSRRPNTSFCFLDIRSPGLGDTAMYLCATSRDRQGDQPQHFGDGTRLSIL.

The CDR3 coding sequence is TGTGCCAGCAGCTTACAAGGACAGTACCAAGAGACCCAGTACTTC. Amino acids: CASSLQGQYQETQYF. J is TRBJ2-5 and V is TRBV7-6; D is perhaps TRBD1 (6 bases). The germline V gene has CDR1 SGHVS and CDR2 FNYEAQ. The CDR3 is made up of 15 amino acids. Deletions cut 2 bases from V and 0 bases from J, with 10 bases between.

The rearrangement uses TRBV7-6 and TRBJ2-3; TRBD2 matches 8 bases. J gave up 6 bases and V 5 bases, and 13 bases lay outside the gene matches. The CDR3 extends over 16 amino acids. Germline-derived CDR1 and CDR2 are SGHVS and FNYEAQ. The CDR3 DNA reads TGTGCCAGCAGCCGTATCCCGGGACTAGGGGCTGATACGCAGTATTTT. Its translation is CASSRIPGLGADTQYF.

The genes are TRBV7-3 and TRBJ2-7; a weak D match, TRBD2 (6 bases). The CDR3 sequence is 19 residues long. Trimming shortened V by 5 bases and J by 1 base, and 27 bases separated the two germline ends. Germline V gene sequence: CDR1 SGHTA, CDR2 FQGTGA. The CDR3 here is CASSAQRSAVAVPSYEQYV. As DNA, the CDR3 is TGTGCCAGCAGCGCCCAGAGAAGCGCAGTAGCGGTACCTTCCTACGAGCAGTACGTC.

The chain employs TRBV28 and TRBJ2-5; 7 nucleotides match TRBD1. This CDR3 is 15 amino acids long. CDR1 is MDHEN and CDR2 is SYDVKM in the germline V gene. V lost 6 bases to trimming and J lost 4 bases; unmatched junction nucleotides: 11. Here the CDR3 reads CASSLQGRYRETQYF. The DNA for the CDR3 is TGTGCCAGCAGCCTACAGGGGCGTTATCGAGAGACCCAGTACTTC. The full variable domain, rest sourced from reference TRBV28 and TRBJ2-5, is DVKVTQSSRYLVKRTGEKVFLECVQDMDHENMFWYRQDPGLGLRLIYFSYDVKMKEKGDIPEGYSVSREKKERFSLILESASTNQTSMYLCASSLQGRYRETQYFGPGTRLLVL.

The chain is built from TRBV5-1 and TRBJ1-1; D is perhaps TRBD1 (6 bases). This CDR3 is 16 amino acids long. V lost 6 bases and J 4 bases, leaving 22 bases between the germline ends. Germline-derived CDR1 and CDR2 are SGHRS and YFSETQ. The CDR3, as DNA: TGCGCCAGCACCCACTCGGGGGGGGCGCGATGCACTGAAGCTTTCTTT. Translation: CASTHSGGARCTEAFF.

The gene calls are TRBV19 and TRBJ1-5; TRBD1 might be the D (6 bases). The V gene's germline CDR1 is LNHDA and CDR2 SQIVND (reference sequence). V lost 6 bases and J 3 bases, leaving 12 bases between the germline ends. The CDR3 is made up of 14 amino acids. Written as DNA, the CDR3 is TGTGCCAGTAGCGATGGACAGTTCAATCAGCCCCAGCATTTT. Residues: CASSDGQFNQPQHF.

The chain has TRBV19 and TRBJ2-5; 9 nucleotides match TRBD2. V lost 6 bases and J lost 6; bases outside the gene matches: 5. This CDR3 comprises 13 residues. Germline V gene sequence: CDR1 LNHDA, CDR2 SQIVND (reference sequence). The CDR3 DNA reads TGTGCCAGTAGGCGGGAGGGCCTAAAGACCCAGTACTTC. Translation: CASRREGLKTQYF.

This chain links TRBV7-3 with TRBJ2-3; a weak D match, TRBD1 (5 bases). V lost 5 bases and J lost 5, with 17 bases in between. CDR1 is SGHTA, CDR2 FQGTGA, per germline. The CDR3 totals 15 residues. CDR3 bases: TGTGCCAGCAGCCCTAGGACAATGCCGAGAGATACGCAGTATTTT. It codes for CASSPRTMPRDTQYF.

As regards this clone: The CDR3 does not end in the conserved phenylalanine or tryptophan, so this is likely a read error. The genes are TRBV7-2 and TRBJ1-2; the D gene is possibly TRBD1 (5 bases). V lost 3 bases to trimming and J lost 4 bases, with 15 bases between them. The CDR3 covers 15 residues. Germline-derived CDR1 and CDR2 are SGHTA and FQGNSA. The CDR3 here is CASSLGGTAGYGYTC. CDR3 in DNA: TGTGCCAGCAGCTTGGGGGGGACGGCGGGCTATGGCTACACCTGC.

The chain carries TRBV27 and TRBJ2-7, with 7 bases that match TRBD1. The CDR3 consists of 15 residues. Trimming removed 5 bases from V and 0 bases from J; junction bases left unmatched: 7. CDR1 MNHEY and CDR2 SMNVEV come from the germline V gene (reference sequence). CDR3 sequence reads: CASSPLTGSSYEQYF. CDR3 bases: TGTGCCAGCAGTCCCCTGACAGGGAGCTCCTACGAGCAGTACTTC.